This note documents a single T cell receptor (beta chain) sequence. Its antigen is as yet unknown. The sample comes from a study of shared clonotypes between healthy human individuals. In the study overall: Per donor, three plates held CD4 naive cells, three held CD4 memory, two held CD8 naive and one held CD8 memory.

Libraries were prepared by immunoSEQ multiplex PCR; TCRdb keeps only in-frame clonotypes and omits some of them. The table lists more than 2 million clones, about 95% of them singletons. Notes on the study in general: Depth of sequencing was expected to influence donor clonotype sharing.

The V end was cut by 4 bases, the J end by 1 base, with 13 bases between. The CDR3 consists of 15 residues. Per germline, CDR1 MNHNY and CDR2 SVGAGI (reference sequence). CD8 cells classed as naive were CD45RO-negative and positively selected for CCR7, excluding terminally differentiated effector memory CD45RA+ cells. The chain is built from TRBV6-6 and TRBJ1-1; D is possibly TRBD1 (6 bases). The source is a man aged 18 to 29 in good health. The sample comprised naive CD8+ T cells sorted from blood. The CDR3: CASSWVAGQNTEAFF. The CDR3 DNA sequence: TGTGCCAGCAGTTGGGTAGCGGGACAGAACACTGAAGCTTTCTTT.